A selection of T cell receptor beta chains follows, all from one sample in a study of blood T cell repertoires in COVID-19. Repertoires were generated with immunoSEQ multiplex PCR, while TCRdb's copy carries only in-frame clones and drops some. Here the sample spans 100,000 to 140,000 clones, around 88% being singletons. Sequencing was done on a sample of peripheral blood. These receptors were collected from a man aged 50-60 years with active or convalescent COVID-19. Each CDR3 is given with its conserved first and last residue. Each record gives: V gene, CDR3 protein.

TRBV5-1 CASSLVGGFLSGYTF
TRBV7-2 CASSSDSNQPQHF
TRBV9 CASSVATGGNTEAFF
TRBV28 CASSPVGAGGLVTEAFF
TRBV11-2 CASGPIIFSGNTIYF
TRBV3-1/TRBV3-2 CASSHHPGTSVTSSYNEQFF
TRBV28 CASSSGGRNQPQHF
TRBV30 CAWSPDLHVGELFF
TRBV27 CASSLDDSSYNEQFF
TRBV28 CASIPGQGQISNQPQHF
TRBV9 CASRGQGSGNTIYF
TRBV19 CASSGDRRFATNEKLFF
TRBV5-6 CASSLGRGGNTEAFF
TRBV7-9 CASSRTGRGYGYTF
TRBV7-8 CASSQTSGVTYEQYF
TRBV6-6 CASSFPGAHQPQHF
TRBV30 CAWSSRGISGTRETQYF
TRBV10-1 CASSGSSFSSMDEQYF